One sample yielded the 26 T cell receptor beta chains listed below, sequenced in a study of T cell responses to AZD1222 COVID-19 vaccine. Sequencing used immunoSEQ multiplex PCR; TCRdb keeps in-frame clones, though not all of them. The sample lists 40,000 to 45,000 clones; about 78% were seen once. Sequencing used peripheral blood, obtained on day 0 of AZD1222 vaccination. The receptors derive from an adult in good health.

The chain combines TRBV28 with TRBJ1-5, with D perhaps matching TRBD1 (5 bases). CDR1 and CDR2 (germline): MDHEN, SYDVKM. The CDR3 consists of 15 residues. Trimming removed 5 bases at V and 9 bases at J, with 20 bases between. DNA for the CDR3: TGTGCCAGCAGTCCTTCCATGGGGGTCCAGCGGCCCCAGCATTTT. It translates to CASSPSMGVQRPQHF.

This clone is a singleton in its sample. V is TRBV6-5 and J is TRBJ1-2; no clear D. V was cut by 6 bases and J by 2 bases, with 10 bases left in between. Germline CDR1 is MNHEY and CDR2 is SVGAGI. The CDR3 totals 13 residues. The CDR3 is CASRFDQNYGYTF. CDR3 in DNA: TGTGCCAGCAGATTCGACCAAAACTATGGCTACACCTTC.

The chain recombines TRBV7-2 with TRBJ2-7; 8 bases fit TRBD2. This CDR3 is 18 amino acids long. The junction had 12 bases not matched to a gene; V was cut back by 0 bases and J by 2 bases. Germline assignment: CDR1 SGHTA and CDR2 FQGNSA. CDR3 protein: CASSLAKAGAIPTYEQYF. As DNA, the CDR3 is TGTGCCAGCAGCTTAGCGAAAGCGGGGGCAATCCCAACCTACGAGCAGTACTTC.

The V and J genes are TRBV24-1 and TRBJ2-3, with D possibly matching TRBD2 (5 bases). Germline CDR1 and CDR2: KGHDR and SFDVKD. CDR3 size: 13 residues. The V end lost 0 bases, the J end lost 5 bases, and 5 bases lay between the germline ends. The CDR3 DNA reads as TGTGCCACCAGTGATTTGCGGGGAGATACGCAGTATTTT. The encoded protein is CATSDLRGDTQYF.

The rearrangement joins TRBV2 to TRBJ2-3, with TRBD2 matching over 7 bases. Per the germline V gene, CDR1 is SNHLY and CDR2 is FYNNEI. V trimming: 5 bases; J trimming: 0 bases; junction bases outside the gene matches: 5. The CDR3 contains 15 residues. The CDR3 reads CASSFGRGSTDTQYF. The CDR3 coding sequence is TGTGCCAGCAGTTTCGGGCGGGGGAGCACAGATACGCAGTATTTT.

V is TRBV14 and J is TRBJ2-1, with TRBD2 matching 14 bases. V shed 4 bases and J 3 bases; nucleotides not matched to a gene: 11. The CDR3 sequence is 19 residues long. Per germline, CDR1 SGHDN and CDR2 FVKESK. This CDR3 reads CASSPMVGLAGALYNEQFF. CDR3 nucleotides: TGTGCCAGCAGCCCGATGGTGGGACTAGCGGGGGCCCTCTACAATGAGCAGTTCTTC.

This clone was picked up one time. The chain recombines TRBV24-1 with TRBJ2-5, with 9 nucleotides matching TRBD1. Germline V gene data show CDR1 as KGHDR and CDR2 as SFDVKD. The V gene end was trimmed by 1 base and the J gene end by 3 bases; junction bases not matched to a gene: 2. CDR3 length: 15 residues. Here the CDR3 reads CATSDLRTGEETQYF. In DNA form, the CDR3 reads TGTGCCACCAGTGATTTAAGGACAGGGGAAGAGACCCAGTACTTC.

This CDR3 reads CASSQGGPYEQYF. CDR3 sequence (DNA): TGTGCCAGCAGCCAAGGGGGCCCCTACGAGCAGTACTTC. The chain recombines TRBV13 with TRBJ2-7, with 7 nucleotides matching TRBD1. The trim removed 5 bases at V and 2 bases at J, leaving 3 bases unmatched. This CDR3 is 13 amino acids long. The germline V gene encodes CDR1 PRHDT and CDR2 FYEKMQ (reference sequence).

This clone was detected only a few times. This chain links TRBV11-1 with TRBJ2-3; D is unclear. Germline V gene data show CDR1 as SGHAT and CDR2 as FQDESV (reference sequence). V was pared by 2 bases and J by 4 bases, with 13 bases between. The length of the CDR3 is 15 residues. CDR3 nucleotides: TGTGCCAGCAGCTTACCCGGCACTACCTCAGATACGCAGTATTTT. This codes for CASSLPGTTSDTQYF.

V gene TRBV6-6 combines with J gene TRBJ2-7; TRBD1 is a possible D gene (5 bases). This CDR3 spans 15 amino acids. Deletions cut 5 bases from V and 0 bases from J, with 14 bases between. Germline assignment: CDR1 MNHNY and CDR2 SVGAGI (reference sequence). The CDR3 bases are TGTGCCAGCAGTCCCCCTCCGGACATCTCCTACGAGCAGTACTTC. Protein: CASSPPPDISYEQYF.

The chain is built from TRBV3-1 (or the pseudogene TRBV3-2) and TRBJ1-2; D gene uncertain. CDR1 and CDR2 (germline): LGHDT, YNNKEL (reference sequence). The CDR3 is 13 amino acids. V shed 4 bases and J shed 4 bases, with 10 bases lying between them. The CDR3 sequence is CASSPRVSYGYTF. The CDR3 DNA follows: TGTGCCAGCAGCCCGCGGGTTTCCTATGGCTACACCTTC.

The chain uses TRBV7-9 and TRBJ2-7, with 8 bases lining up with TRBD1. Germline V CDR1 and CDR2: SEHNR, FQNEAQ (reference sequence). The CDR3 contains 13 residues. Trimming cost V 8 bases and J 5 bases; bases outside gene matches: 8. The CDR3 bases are TGTGCCAGCGGTCAGGGGGCTCTCCACGAGCAGTACTTC. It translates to CASGQGALHEQYF. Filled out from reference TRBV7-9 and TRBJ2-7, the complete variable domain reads DTGVSQNPRHKITKRGQNVTFRCDPISEHNRLYWYRQTLGQGPEFLTYFQNEAQLEKSRLLSDRFSAERPKGSFSTLEIQRTEQGDSAMYLCASGQGALHEQYFGPGTRLTVT.

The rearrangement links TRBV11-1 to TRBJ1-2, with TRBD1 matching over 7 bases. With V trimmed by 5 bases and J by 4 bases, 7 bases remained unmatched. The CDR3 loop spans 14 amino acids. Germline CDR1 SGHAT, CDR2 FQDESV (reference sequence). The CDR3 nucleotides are TGTGCCAGCAGCGCGCAGGGACAGCTCTATGGCTACACCTTC. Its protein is CASSAQGQLYGYTF.

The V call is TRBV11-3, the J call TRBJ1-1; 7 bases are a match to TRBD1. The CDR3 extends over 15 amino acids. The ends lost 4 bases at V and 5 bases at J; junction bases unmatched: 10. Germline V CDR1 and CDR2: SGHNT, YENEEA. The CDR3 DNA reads TGTGCCAGCAGCTCCCGGAGGGGGCGGGGAACTGAAGCTTTCTTT. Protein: CASSSRRGRGTEAFF.

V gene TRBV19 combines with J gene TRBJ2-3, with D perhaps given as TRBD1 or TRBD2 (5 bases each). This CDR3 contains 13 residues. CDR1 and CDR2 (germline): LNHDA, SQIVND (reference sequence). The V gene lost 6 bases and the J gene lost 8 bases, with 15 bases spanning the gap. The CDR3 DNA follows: TGTGCCAGTAGCCCCCGGTGGGACCGTACGCAGTATTTT. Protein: CASSPRWDRTQYF.

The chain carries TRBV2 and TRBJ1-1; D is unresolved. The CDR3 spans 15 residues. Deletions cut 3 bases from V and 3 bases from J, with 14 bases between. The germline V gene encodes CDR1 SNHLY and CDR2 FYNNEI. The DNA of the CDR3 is TGTGCCAGCAGTGAGGGAACAGAGATTTACACTGAAGCTTTCTTT. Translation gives CASSEGTEIYTEAFF.

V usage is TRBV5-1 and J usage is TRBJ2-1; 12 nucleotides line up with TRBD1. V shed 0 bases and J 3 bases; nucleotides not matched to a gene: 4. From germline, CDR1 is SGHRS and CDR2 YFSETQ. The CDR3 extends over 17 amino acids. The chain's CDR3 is CASSLGDRGQYYNEQFF. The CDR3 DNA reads TGCGCCAGCAGCTTGGGGGACAGGGGGCAATACTACAATGAGCAGTTCTTC.

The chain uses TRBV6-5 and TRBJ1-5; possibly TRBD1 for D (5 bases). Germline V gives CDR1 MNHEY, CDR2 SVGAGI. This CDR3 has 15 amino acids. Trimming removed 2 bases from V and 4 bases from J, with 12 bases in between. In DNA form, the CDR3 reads TGTGCCAGCAGTTACGATGCCCAGGGTAATCAGCCCCAGCATTTT. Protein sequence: CASSYDAQGNQPQHF.

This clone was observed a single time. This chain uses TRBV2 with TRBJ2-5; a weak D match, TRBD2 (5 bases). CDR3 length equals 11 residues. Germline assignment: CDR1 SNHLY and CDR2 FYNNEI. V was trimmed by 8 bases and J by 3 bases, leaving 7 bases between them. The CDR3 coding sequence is TGTGCCAGCGACGGGGAAGAGACCCAGTACTTC. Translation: CASDGEETQYF.

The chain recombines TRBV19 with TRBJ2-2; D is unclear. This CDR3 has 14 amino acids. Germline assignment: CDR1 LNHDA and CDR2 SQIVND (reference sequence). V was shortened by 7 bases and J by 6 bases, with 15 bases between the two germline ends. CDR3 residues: CASTTLQSSGELFF. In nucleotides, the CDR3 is TGTGCCAGTACTACCCTTCAGTCATCCGGGGAGCTGTTTTTT. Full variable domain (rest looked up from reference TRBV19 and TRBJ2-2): DGGITQSPKYLFRKEGQNVTLSCEQNLNHDAMYWYRQDPGQGLRLIYYSQIVNDFQKGDIAEGYSVSREKKESFPLTVTSAQKNPTAFYLCASTTLQSSGELFFGEGSRLTVL.

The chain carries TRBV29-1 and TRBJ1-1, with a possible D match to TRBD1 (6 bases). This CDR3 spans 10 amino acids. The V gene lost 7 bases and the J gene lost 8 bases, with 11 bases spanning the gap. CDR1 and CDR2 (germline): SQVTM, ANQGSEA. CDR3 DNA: TGCAGCGCGTTAACAGGGGAAGCTTTCTTT. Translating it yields CSALTGEAFF.

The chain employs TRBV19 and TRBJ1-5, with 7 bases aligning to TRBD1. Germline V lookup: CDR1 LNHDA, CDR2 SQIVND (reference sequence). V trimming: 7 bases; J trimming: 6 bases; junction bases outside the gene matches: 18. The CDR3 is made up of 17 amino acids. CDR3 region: CASTPLFVRGGGQPQHF. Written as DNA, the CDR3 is TGTGCCAGTACCCCCTTGTTTGTCAGGGGGGGAGGTCAGCCCCAGCATTTT.

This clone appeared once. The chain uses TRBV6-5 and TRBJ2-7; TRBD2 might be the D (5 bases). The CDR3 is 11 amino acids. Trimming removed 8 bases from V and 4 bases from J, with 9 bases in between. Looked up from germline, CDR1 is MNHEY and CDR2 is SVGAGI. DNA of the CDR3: TGTGCCAGCTGGGGAGAGTACGAGCAGTACTTC. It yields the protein CASWGEYEQYF.

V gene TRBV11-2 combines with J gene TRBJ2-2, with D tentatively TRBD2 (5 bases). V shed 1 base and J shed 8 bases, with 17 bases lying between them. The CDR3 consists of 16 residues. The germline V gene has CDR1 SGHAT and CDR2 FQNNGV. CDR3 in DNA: TGTGCCAGCAGCTTAGGATATAATCGGGGTCCTGGGGAGCTGTTTTTT. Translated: CASSLGYNRGPGELFF.

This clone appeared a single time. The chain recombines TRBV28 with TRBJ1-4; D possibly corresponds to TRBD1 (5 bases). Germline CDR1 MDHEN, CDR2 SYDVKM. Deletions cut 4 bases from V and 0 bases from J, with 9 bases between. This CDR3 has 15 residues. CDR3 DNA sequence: TGTGCCAGCAGTTCTGGGGGATCAACTAATGAAAAACTGTTTTTT. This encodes CASSSGGSTNEKLFF. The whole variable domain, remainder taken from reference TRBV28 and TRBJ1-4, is DVKVTQSSRYLVKRTGEKVFLECVQDMDHENMFWYRQDPGLGLRLIYFSYDVKMKEKGDIPEGYSVSREKKERFSLILESASTNQTSMYLCASSSGGSTNEKLFFGSGTQLSVL.

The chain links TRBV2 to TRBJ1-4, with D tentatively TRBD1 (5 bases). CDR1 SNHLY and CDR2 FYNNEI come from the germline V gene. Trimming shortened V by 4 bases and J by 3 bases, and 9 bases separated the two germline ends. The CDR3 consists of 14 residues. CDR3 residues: CASSVQGSNEKLFF. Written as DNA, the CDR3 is TGTGCCAGCAGTGTGCAGGGTTCTAATGAAAAACTGTTTTTT.